The T cell receptor (beta chain) described here comes from a study of T cell responses to AZD1222 COVID-19 vaccine. To note about this clone: The target antigen is unknown.

The length of the CDR3 is 15 residues. V was shortened by 6 bases and J by 4 bases, with 13 bases between the two germline ends. The germline CDR1 and CDR2 sequences are LNHDA and SQIVND (reference sequence). Study outcomes and limitations: Unmutated variant regions reportedly attract nearly half of all spike-specific TCRs.

Clones were read by immunoSEQ multiplex PCR, and TCRdb kept only the in-frame ones, dropping some. The sample holds about 22,000 clones, roughly 82% seen once. The receptor was isolated from an adult in good health. The specimen comprised peripheral blood, sampled on day 0 of AZD1222 vaccination. This chain links TRBV19 with TRBJ2-6; no clear D gene. The CDR3 loop reads CASRPEGTGANVLTF. The CDR3 coding sequence is TGTGCCAGTAGGCCGGAAGGTACCGGGGCCAACGTCCTGACTTTC.